A single sample is the source of the 18 T cell receptor beta chains below, sequenced in a study of blood T cell repertoires in COVID-19. The table came from immunoSEQ multiplex PCR; TCRdb's copy has only in-frame clones and leaves some out. The table has 200,000 to 300,000 clones, around four fifths seen once. The material sequenced was peripheral blood. The receptors here all came from a woman aged 60 to 75 with active or convalescent COVID-19.

This rearrangement joins TRBV5-6 to TRBJ2-7; possibly TRBD2 for D (6 bases). CDR1 SGHDT and CDR2 YYEEEE come from the germline V gene. The germline V and J ends were trimmed by 6 bases and 5 bases, with 15 bases remaining between them. This CDR3 contains 13 residues. CDR3 amino acids: CASTLGGAHEQYV. The CDR3 DNA reads as TGTGCCAGCACCCTGGGGGGTGCCCACGAGCAGTACGTC.

V gene TRBV7-8 combines with J gene TRBJ2-5; the match to TRBD1 covers 11 bases. Trimming cost V 1 base and J 6 bases; bases outside gene matches: 4. The CDR3 spans 15 residues. The V gene's germline CDR1 is SGHVS and CDR2 FQNEAQ. CDR3 coding DNA: TGTGCCAGCAGCTTAGGGACAGGGGGCCTGAAGACCCAGTACTTC. It encodes CASSLGTGGLKTQYF.

The chain combines TRBV27 with TRBJ2-7; 9 bases align to TRBD1. CDR1 is MNHEY, CDR2 SMNVEV, per germline (reference sequence). The CDR3 is made up of 18 amino acids. V dropped 4 bases and J dropped 5; count of bases not matched to a gene: 18. CDR3: CASSSLLDRGEPFNEQYF. CDR3 DNA sequence: TGTGCCAGCAGTTCTCTTCTCGACAGGGGGGAACCGTTCAACGAGCAGTACTTC.

The rearrangement joins TRBV5-1 to TRBJ1-1, with 12 bases aligning to TRBD1. Germline lookup yields CDR1 SGHRS and CDR2 YFSETQ. There are 17 residues in the CDR3. J was trimmed by 7 bases and V by 4 bases; bases with no gene match: 14. The CDR3 bases are TGCGCCAGCAGCCCCGGGGACAGGGGGCCCCCGGGGGGTGAAGCTTTCTTT. Its translation is CASSPGDRGPPGGEAFF.

This chain joins TRBV27 and TRBJ1-1; no firm D call. V dropped 0 bases and J dropped 4 bases, with 9 bases sitting between them. The CDR3 totals 14 residues. Per germline, CDR1 MNHEY and CDR2 SMNVEV (reference sequence). CDR3 in DNA: TGTGCCAGCAGTTTATCGTTTCAGATCACTGAAGCTTTCTTT. It encodes CASSLSFQITEAFF.

The chain joins TRBV25-1 to TRBJ2-7; D unresolved. The CDR3 totals 14 residues. V dropped 2 bases and J dropped 0 bases, with 8 bases sitting between them. Germline V gene sequence: CDR1 MGHDK, CDR2 SYGVNS. The CDR3 sequence is CASSEVMSSYEQYF. For the CDR3, the DNA is TGTGCCAGCAGTGAAGTAATGAGCTCCTACGAGCAGTACTTC.

The rearrangement uses TRBV5-1 and TRBJ1-2; 8 nucleotides agree with TRBD1. From germline, CDR1 is SGHRS and CDR2 YFSETQ. The CDR3 is 16 residues long. The ends lost 4 bases at V and 4 bases at J; junction bases unmatched: 12. The DNA of the CDR3 is TGCGCCAGCAGCGTAACATCTACAGGGGGTTCCTATGGCTACACCTTC. It translates to CASSVTSTGGSYGYTF.

This CDR3 reads CASSQGLAVYQETQYF. CDR3 coding DNA: TGTGCCAGCAGCCAGGGACTAGCGGTGTACCAAGAGACCCAGTACTTC. The rearrangement joins TRBV5-5 to TRBJ2-5, with 11 bases fitting TRBD2. Looked up from germline, CDR1 is SGHKS and CDR2 is YYEKEE (reference sequence). The CDR3 covers 16 residues. V was pared by 4 bases and J by 0 bases, with 5 bases of the junction left unmatched.

This chain uses TRBV28 with TRBJ1-1; D is unresolved. This CDR3 has 17 residues. Germline values: CDR1 MDHEN, CDR2 SYDVKM. V lost 7 bases, J lost 0 bases, and 21 bases lay in between. In DNA, the CDR3 is TGTGCCAGCAAACGTAGGCAGAGGATCTCCATGAACACTGAAGCTTTCTTT. Protein sequence: CASKRRQRISMNTEAFF.

This chain joins TRBV19 and TRBJ1-5; no firm D call. V gave up 5 bases and J gave up 4 bases, with 12 bases separating them. From germline, CDR1 is LNHDA and CDR2 SQIVND (reference sequence). This CDR3 comprises 14 residues. The CDR3 nucleotides read TGTGCCAGTAGTTTCGCATACTTGAATCAGCCCCAGCATTTT. This sequence encodes CASSFAYLNQPQHF.

The chain links TRBV3-1 (or the pseudogene TRBV3-2) to TRBJ1-2; D call uncertain. V was trimmed by 0 bases and J by 1 base, leaving 6 bases between them. Germline V CDR1 and CDR2: LGHDT, YNNKEL (reference sequence). This CDR3 has 14 amino acids. CDR3: CASSQDYNNYGYTF. The CDR3 coding sequence is TGTGCCAGCAGCCAAGATTACAATAACTATGGCTACACCTTC.

This chain joins TRBV19 and TRBJ2-7; 7 nucleotides agree with TRBD2. The V gene end was trimmed by 10 bases and the J gene end by 5 bases; junction bases not matched to a gene: 8. The V gene's germline CDR1 is LNHDA and CDR2 SQIVND (reference sequence). The CDR3 has 12 residues. DNA of the CDR3: TGTGCCACCGCGCGGGGGTCCCACGAGCAGTACTTC. Translating gives CATARGSHEQYF.

This clone was counted only a few times. The V call is TRBV2, the J call TRBJ1-5; D gene unclear. This CDR3 comprises 16 residues. V shed 2 bases and J shed 0 bases, with 11 bases lying between them. Looked up from germline, CDR1 is SNHLY and CDR2 is FYNNEI. This CDR3 reads CASSELMTYSNQPQHF. The CDR3 nucleotides read TGTGCCAGCAGTGAACTCATGACATATAGCAATCAGCCCCAGCATTTT.

The V and J genes are TRBV6-5 and TRBJ2-7; 9 nucleotides match TRBD1. The germline gives CDR1 MNHEY, CDR2 SVGAGI. The V gene end was trimmed by 6 bases and the J gene end by 2 bases; junction bases not matched to a gene: 5. This CDR3 comprises 14 residues. The CDR3: CASSPRQGAYEQYV. CDR3 nucleotides: TGTGCCAGCAGCCCCCGACAGGGGGCCTACGAGCAGTACGTC.

The rearrangement uses TRBV6-5 and TRBJ2-2, with D possibly being TRBD2 (7 bases). Germline CDR1 MNHEY, CDR2 SVGAGI. Trimming cost V 11 bases and J 3 bases, with 19 bases left between them. The CDR3 has 15 amino acids. CDR3: CASGWGGKDTGELFF. The CDR3 DNA follows: TGTGCCTCCGGTTGGGGGGGCAAGGACACCGGGGAGCTGTTTTTT.

The chain employs TRBV7-2 and TRBJ2-5; 11 positions agree with TRBD2. With V trimmed by 3 bases and J by 0 bases, 9 bases remained unmatched. The CDR3 is 18 residues long. Germline V gives CDR1 SGHTA, CDR2 FQGNSA. The CDR3 sequence is CASSFLAGGNLYQETQYF. As DNA, the CDR3 is TGTGCCAGCAGCTTTTTAGCGGGGGGGAACCTTTACCAAGAGACCCAGTACTTC. The full variable domain, completed using reference TRBV7-2 and TRBJ2-5, is GAGVSQSPSNKVTEKGKDVELRCDPISGHTALYWYRQSLGQGLEFLIYFQGNSAPDKSGLPSDRFSAERTGGSVSTLTIQRTQQEDSAVYLCASSFLAGGNLYQETQYFGPGTRLLVL.

The J gene is TRBJ2-1, the V gene TRBV3-1 (or the pseudogene TRBV3-2); TRBD1 matches 9 bases. Germline V gene data show CDR1 as LGHDT and CDR2 as YNNKEL (reference sequence). This CDR3 has 17 amino acids. V gave up 1 base and J gave up 9 bases; unmatched junction bases: 13. The CDR3 nucleotides read TGTGCCAGCAGCCAAGTGCAAAACAGGGGGCCAGCAGGTGAGCAGTTCTTC. Translation: CASSQVQNRGPAGEQFF.

The rearrangement joins TRBV27 to TRBJ1-2, with TRBD1 matching over 10 bases. The CDR3 contains 14 residues. Germline V CDR1 and CDR2: MNHEY, SMNVEV (reference sequence). Losses at the gene ends were 8 bases for V and 3 bases for J; bases not matched to a gene: 6. The CDR3 nucleotides are TGTGCCAGCGGAAGGACAGGGGGAGACTATGGCTACACCTTC. This gives the protein CASGRTGGDYGYTF.